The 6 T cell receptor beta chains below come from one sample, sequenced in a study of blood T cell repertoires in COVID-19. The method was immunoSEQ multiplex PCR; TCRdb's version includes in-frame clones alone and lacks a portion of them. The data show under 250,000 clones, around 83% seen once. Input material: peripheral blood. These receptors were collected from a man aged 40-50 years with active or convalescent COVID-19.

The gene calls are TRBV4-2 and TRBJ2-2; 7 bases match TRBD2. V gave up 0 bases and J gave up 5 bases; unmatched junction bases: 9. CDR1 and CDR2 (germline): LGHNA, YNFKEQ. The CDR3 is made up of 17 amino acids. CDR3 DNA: TGTGCCAGCAGCCAAGAGCCCTTCGGGGGAGGGACCGGGGAGCTGTTTTTT. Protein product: CASSQEPFGGGTGELFF.

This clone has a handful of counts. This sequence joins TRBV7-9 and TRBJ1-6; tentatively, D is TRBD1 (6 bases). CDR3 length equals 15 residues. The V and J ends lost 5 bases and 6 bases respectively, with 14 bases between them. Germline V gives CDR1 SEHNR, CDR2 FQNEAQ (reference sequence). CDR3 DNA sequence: TGTGCCAGCAGCCCGCTGACAGGAATTAATTCACCCCTCCACTTT. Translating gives CASSPLTGINSPLHF.

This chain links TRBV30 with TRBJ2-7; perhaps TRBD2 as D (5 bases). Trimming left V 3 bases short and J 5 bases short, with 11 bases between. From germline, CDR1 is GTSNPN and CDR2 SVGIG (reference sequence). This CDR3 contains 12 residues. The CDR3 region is CAWRDFWDEQYF. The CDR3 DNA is TGTGCCTGGAGGGACTTCTGGGACGAGCAGTACTTC.

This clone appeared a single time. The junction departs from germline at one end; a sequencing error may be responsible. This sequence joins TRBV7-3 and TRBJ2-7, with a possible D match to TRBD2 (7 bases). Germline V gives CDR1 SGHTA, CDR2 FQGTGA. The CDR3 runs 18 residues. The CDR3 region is CASSLNPPGGAGHYAQYF. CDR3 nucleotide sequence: TGTGCCAGCAGCTTAAACCCCCCCGGAGGAGCGGGACACTACGCGCAGTACTTC.

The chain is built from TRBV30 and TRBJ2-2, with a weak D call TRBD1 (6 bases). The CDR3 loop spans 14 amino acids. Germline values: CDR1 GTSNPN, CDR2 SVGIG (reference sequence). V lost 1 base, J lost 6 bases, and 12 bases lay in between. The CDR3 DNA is TGTGCCTGGAGTGGAGGGCCAGGGGCCGGGGAGCTGTTTTTT. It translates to CAWSGGPGAGELFF.

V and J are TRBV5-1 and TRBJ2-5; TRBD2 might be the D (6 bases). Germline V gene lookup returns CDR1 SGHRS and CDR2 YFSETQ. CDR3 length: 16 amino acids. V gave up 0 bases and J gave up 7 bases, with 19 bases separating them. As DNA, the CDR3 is TGCGCCAGCAGCTTGGCCGACGCGGGGCCGGGGAGGACCCAGTACTTC. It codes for CASSLADAGPGRTQYF.